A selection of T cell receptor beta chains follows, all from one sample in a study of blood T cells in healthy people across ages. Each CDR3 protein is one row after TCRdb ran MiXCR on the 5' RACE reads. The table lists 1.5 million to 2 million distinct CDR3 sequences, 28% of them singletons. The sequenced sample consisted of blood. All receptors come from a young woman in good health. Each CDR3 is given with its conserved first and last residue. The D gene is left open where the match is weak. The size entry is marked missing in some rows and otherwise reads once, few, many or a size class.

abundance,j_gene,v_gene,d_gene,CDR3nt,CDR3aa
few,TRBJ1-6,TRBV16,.,TGTGCCAGCAGCCAACAGGCACCCAATGATTCACCCCTCCACTTT,CASSQQAPNDSPLHF
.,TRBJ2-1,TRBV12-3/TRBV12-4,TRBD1,TGTGCCAGCAGTTTTGGGACAGGGTTTTCCGAGCAGTTCTTC,CASSFGTGFSEQFF
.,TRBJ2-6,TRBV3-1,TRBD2,TGTGCCAGCAGCCCCGGGACTAGCGGGAGGGCCTTCTCTGGGGCCAACGTCCTGACTTTC,CASSPGTSGRAFSGANVLTF
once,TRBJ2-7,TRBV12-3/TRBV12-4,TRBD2,TGTGCCAGCAGTTCACTAGCGGGTTTGCATGAGCAGTACTTC,CASSSLAGLHEQYF
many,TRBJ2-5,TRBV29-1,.,TGCAGCGTTGAAAATACCATGACTCAAGAGACCCAGTACTTC,CSVENTMTQETQYF
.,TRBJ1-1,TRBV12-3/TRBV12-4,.,TGTGCCAGCAGTTTATTTTTCGGTCACACTGAAGCTTTCTTT,CASSLFFGHTEAFF
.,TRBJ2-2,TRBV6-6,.,TGTGCCAGCAGTTACGTGGGCCAGACCCCCGGGGAGCTGTTTTTT,CASSYVGQTPGELFF
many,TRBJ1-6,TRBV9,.,TGTGCCAGCAGCGTCGGCGGGTACGATTCACCCCTCCACTTT,CASSVGGYDSPLHF
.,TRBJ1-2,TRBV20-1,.,TGCAGTGCGGCTCCTGATTTATCTTTCTATGGCTACACCTTC,CSAAPDLSFYGYTF
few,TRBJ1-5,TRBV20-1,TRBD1,TGCAGTGCTAGAGCGACAGGGGATAATAGCAATCAGCCCCAGCATTTT,CSARATGDNSNQPQHF
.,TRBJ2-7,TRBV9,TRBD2,TGTGCCAGCAGCTTGACTAGCGGGGGGGCCCACTACGAGCAGTACTTC,CASSLTSGGAHYEQYF
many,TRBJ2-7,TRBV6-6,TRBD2,TGTGCCAGCACCTCGGGAGGCCTTGGTGGGTGGCAGTACTTC,CASTSGGLGGWQYF
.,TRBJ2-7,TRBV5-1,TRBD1,TGCGCCAGCAGCTTGGACAGGGGGCCCGTGTACTTC,CASSLDRGPVYF
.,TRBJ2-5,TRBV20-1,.,TGCAGTGCTAGAGACCTCCGGAGGGCCCAGTACTTC,CSARDLRRAQYF
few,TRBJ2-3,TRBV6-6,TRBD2,TGTGCCAGCAGTCGGACTAGCGGGGGCCCCACAGATACGCAGTATTTT,CASSRTSGGPTDTQYF
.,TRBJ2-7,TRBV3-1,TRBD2,TGTGCCAGCAGCCCTCTAGCGGGATGGCCAGTCGAGCAGTACTTC,CASSPLAGWPVEQYF
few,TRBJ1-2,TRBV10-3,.,TGTGCCACCCACCTGACAGGCGAAGGGGATGGCTACACCTTC,CATHLTGEGDGYTF
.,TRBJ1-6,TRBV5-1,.,TGCGCCAGCAGCTTAGTCGGGGTAGCTAATTCACCCCTCCACTTT,CASSLVGVANSPLHF
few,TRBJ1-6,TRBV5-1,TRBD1,TGCGCCAGCAGCTTGGAGGGGACAGGGAGTTCACCCCTCCACTTT,CASSLEGTGSSPLHF
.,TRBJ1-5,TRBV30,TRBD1,TGTGCCTGGAACGGGGGCAGGGGGCCTTATAGCAATCAGCCCCAGCATTTT,CAWNGGRGPYSNQPQHF
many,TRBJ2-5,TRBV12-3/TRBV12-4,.,TGTGCCAGCAGTTTAACAGTCAAAGAGACCCAGTACTTC,CASSLTVKETQYF
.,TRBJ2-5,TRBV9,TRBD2,TGTGCCAGCAGCGGGTGGGCCAGGAGACTAGCGGATGAAGAGACCCAGTACTTC,CASSGWARRLADEETQYF
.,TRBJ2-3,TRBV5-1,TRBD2,TGCGCCAGCAGCCCCGGGCGCGGGGGGGACACAGATACGCAGTATTTT,CASSPGRGGDTDTQYF
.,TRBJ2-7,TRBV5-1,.,TGCGCCAGCAGCACGGGGGATTTTTCGTCCGAGCAGTACTTC,CASSTGDFSSEQYF
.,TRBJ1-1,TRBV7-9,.,TGTGCCAGCAGCTCCTCCGGGACGGGAAATGAAGCTTTCTTT,CASSSSGTGNEAFF
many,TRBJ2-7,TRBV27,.,TGTGCCAGCAGTTTTGGAGGGTTCGGAAACTACGAGCAGTACTTC,CASSFGGFGNYEQYF
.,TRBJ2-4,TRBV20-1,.,TGCAGTGCTAACAGGGAGGCCAAAAACATTCAGTACTTC,CSANREAKNIQYF
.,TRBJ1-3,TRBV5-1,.,TGCGCCAGCAGCTTGGCCGGGAGGGAGGACACCATATATTTT,CASSLAGREDTIYF
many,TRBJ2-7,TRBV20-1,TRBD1,TGCAGTGCTAGATGGGACAGGGGCAACGAGCAGTACTTC,CSARWDRGNEQYF
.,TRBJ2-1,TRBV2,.,TGTGCCAGCAGGGCCCTCAGAATTAACAATGAGCAGTTCTTC,CASRALRINNEQFF
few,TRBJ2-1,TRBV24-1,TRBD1,TGTGCCACCAGCGGGTTACCCCGGACAGGGGTGACGAATGAGCAGTTCTTC,CATSGLPRTGVTNEQFF
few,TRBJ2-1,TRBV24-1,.,TGTGCCACCAGTGAACCTCTTGCTGTGAATGAGCAGTTCTTC,CATSEPLAVNEQFF
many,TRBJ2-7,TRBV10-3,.,TGTGCCATCAGTAGTCGGCGGTCTTACGAGCAGTACTTC,CAISSRRSYEQYF
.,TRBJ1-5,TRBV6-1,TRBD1,TGTACCAGCAGTCTACAGGGGGCGAAGCAGCCCCAGCATTTT,CTSSLQGAKQPQHF
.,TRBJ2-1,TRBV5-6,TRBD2,TGTGCCAGCAGATCGGGACTAGCGTTCTACAATGAGCAGTTCTTC,CASRSGLAFYNEQFF
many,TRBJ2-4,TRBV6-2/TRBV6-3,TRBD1,TGTGCCAGCAATGACAGGGATTTTGCCAAAAACATTCAGTACTTC,CASNDRDFAKNIQYF
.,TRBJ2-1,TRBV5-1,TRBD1,TGCGCCAGCAGCACGGGGACAGCGATTAGCTACGAGCAGTTCTTC,CASSTGTAISYEQFF
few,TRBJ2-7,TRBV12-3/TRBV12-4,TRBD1,TGTGCCAGCGGGACAGGGACCCTCCGGCAGTACTTC,CASGTGTLRQYF